One and the same sample provided the 27 T cell receptor beta chains below, sequenced in a study of blood T cells in healthy people across ages. The authors ran a second PCR of 7 to 11 cycles using a sample-barcoded 5' primer and a J-beta primer mix. From the 5' RACE reads, TCRdb called clonotypes with MiXCR, one entry per CDR3 protein. The table lists roughly 800,000 distinct CDR3 sequences, roughly 25% of them singletons. These data were also filed under a second study, of T cells of mothers and their children.

Material for sequencing was blood. The source of these receptors is a boy between 10 and 17 years old in good health.

This clonotype appeared a few times. This chain links TRBV27 with TRBJ2-7; possibly TRBD2 for D (5 bases). The CDR3 spans 14 residues. The V end lost 4 bases, the J end lost 5 bases, and 15 bases lay between the germline ends. Germline V gene lookup returns CDR1 MNHEY and CDR2 SMNVEV (reference sequence). CDR3 residues: CASSSPTNLDEQYF. Here the CDR3 DNA reads TGTGCCAGCAGTTCCCCGACTAATCTCGACGAGCAGTACTTC.

This clonotype has a handful of counts. This chain connects TRBV5-1 to TRBJ1-2, with D tentatively TRBD1 (6 bases). CDR3 length: 14 residues. Trimming stripped 4 bases from V and 0 bases from J, with 10 bases between. The germline gives CDR1 SGHRS, CDR2 YFSETQ. The CDR3, as DNA: TGCGCCAGCAGCATAGGACAGCCTAACTATGGCTACACCTTC. Translation gives CASSIGQPNYGYTF.

This clonotype was seen only a few times. This chain joins TRBV6-6 and TRBJ2-2; 7 bases agree with TRBD1. Germline V gene lookup returns CDR1 MNHNY and CDR2 SVGAGI (reference sequence). CDR3 length equals 15 residues. J was trimmed by 5 bases and V by 6 bases; bases with no gene match: 9. CDR3 amino acids: CASSSDRARTGELFF. The CDR3 DNA reads as TGTGCCAGCAGCTCCGACAGGGCTCGGACCGGGGAGCTGTTTTTT.

The sample holds a few counts of this clonotype. This sequence joins TRBV29-1 and TRBJ2-1, with 10 bases matching TRBD1. This CDR3 has 14 amino acids. Trimming cost V 8 bases and J 7 bases; bases outside gene matches: 11. CDR1 and CDR2 (germline): SQVTM, ANQGSEA. This chain's CDR3 is CSKQEGQGFNEQFF. CDR3 DNA: TGCAGCAAGCAAGAGGGACAGGGGTTTAATGAGCAGTTCTTC.

The rearrangement links TRBV4-1 to TRBJ1-2, with D tentatively TRBD1 (5 bases). CDR1 is MGHRA and CDR2 is YSYEKL in the germline V gene. CDR3 length: 14 residues. V lost 1 base and J 8 bases, leaving 14 bases between the germline ends. CDR3 amino acids: CASSQADTWGGYTF. DNA for the CDR3: TGCGCCAGCAGCCAAGCAGACACCTGGGGGGGCTACACCTTC.

This rearrangement joins TRBV5-6 to TRBJ1-1; no reliable D call. CDR3 length: 11 residues. V was cut by 4 bases and J by 8 bases, with 9 bases left in between. Germline CDR1 and CDR2: SGHDT and YYEEEE. In DNA, the CDR3 is TGTGCCAGCAGCAGCATAAGGGAAGCTTTCTTT. Residues: CASSSIREAFF.

V is TRBV28 and J is TRBJ2-7; 8 nucleotides match TRBD1. The CDR3 is 16 residues long. The junction had 23 bases not matched to a gene; V was cut back by 7 bases and J by 12 bases. CDR1 and CDR2 from the germline V gene are MDHEN and SYDVKM. Here the CDR3 reads CASTQGLGQGATGMYF. CDR3 DNA sequence: TGTGCCAGCACCCAGGGGTTAGGGCAGGGGGCTACCGGGATGTACTTC.

CDR3 sequence: CSTTGLAATGELFF. The CDR3 DNA is TGCAGCACAACGGGACTAGCGGCCACCGGGGAGCTGTTTTTT. The V gene is TRBV29-1, the J gene TRBJ2-2, with 11 bases aligning to TRBD2. V shed 8 bases, J shed 4 bases, and the junction held 6 bases outside the gene matches. This CDR3 comprises 14 residues. Germline V gene sequence: CDR1 SQVTM, CDR2 ANQGSEA.

This rearrangement joins TRBV10-3 to TRBJ2-5; D may be TRBD2 (5 bases). Germline assignment: CDR1 ENHRY and CDR2 SYGVKD. The CDR3 covers 15 residues. Trimming shortened V by 0 bases and J by 1 base, and 9 bases separated the two germline ends. This CDR3 reads CAISESPSLQETQYF. The DNA of the CDR3 is TGTGCCATCAGTGAGTCCCCTAGCCTCCAAGAGACCCAGTACTTC.

The V and J genes are TRBV21-1 and TRBJ2-5; no check of the table's D call, TRBD1, against the DNA was made. TRBV21-1 is noted as a pseudogene. The CDR3 spans 15 residues. The CDR3, as DNA: TGTGCCAGCAGCAATCAGGGGGACGAACAAGAGACCCAGTACTTC. Translated, it gives CASSNQGDEQETQYF.

The rearrangement links TRBV3-1 to TRBJ2-1; D gene unclear. Deletions cut 1 base from V and 8 bases from J, with 18 bases between. This CDR3 is built from 16 residues. From germline, CDR1 is LGHDT and CDR2 YNNKEL (reference sequence). The CDR3 coding sequence is TGTGCCAGCAGCCAAGTTTCTGAAGTGGAGTCCGATGAGCAGTTCTTC. The encoded protein is CASSQVSEVESDEQFF.

The chain is built from TRBV6-2 or TRBV6-3 and TRBJ2-7; D possibly corresponds to TRBD2 (5 bases). CDR1 and CDR2 (germline): MNHEY, SVGEGT. The CDR3 is made up of 15 amino acids. Trimming took off 2 bases at V and 2 bases at J, with 13 bases between the two ends. The chain's CDR3 is CASSYTLSGAYEQYF. The DNA for the CDR3 is TGTGCCAGCAGTTACACGCTAAGCGGAGCCTACGAGCAGTACTTC.

This clonotype came up many times. The junction departs from the called germline gene at one end, perhaps through a read error. The chain recombines TRBV4-1 with TRBJ1-1, with TRBD1 matching over 7 bases. The CDR3 is made up of 13 amino acids. The germline CDR1 and CDR2 sequences are MGHRA and YSYEKL. The CDR3 DNA is TGTGCCAGCAGCCAGGGGGGGAACACTGAAGCTTTCTTT. It specifies CASSQGGNTEAFF.

The rearrangement uses TRBV6-5 and TRBJ2-3; D unresolved. The V end lost 5 bases, the J end lost 5 bases, and 5 bases lay between the germline ends. CDR3 length equals 11 residues. Germline assignment: CDR1 MNHEY and CDR2 SVGAGI. This CDR3 is CASSKGDTQYF. The CDR3 bases are TGTGCCAGCAGTAAGGGAGATACGCAGTATTTT.

The chain links TRBV11-1 to TRBJ1-6; D is unclear. Trimming took off 2 bases at V and 8 bases at J, with 7 bases between the two ends. The CDR3 extends over 13 amino acids. Germline V CDR1 and CDR2: SGHAT, FQDESV (reference sequence). Here the CDR3 reads CASSLQFDSPLHF. CDR3 coding DNA: TGTGCCAGCAGCTTACAGTTCGATTCACCCCTCCACTTT.

This clonotype was found a few times. At one boundary the junction diverges from the germline segment, which might be a read error. The V call is TRBV25-1, the J call TRBJ2-1; D might be TRBD1 or TRBD2, each matching 7 bases. CDR1 MGHDK and CDR2 SYGVNS come from the germline V gene. The CDR3 runs 15 residues. The CDR3 region is CASSPPRGGFDEQFF. CDR3 nucleotide sequence: TGCGCCAGCAGCCCTCCCAGGGGGGGGTTCGATGAGCAGTTCTTC.

The genes are TRBV24-1 and TRBJ1-1; D may be TRBD1 (5 bases). V lost 4 bases and J 5 bases, leaving 16 bases between the germline ends. This CDR3 spans 15 amino acids. Germline V CDR1 and CDR2: KGHDR, SFDVKD. The DNA of the CDR3 is TGTGCCACCAGTGACCCCCAGGGTGGTAAAACTGAAGCTTTCTTT. Its protein product is CATSDPQGGKTEAFF.

The chain couples TRBV29-1 to TRBJ2-1; weak D call: TRBD2 (6 bases). This CDR3 has 14 residues. The germline V gene encodes CDR1 SQVTM and CDR2 ANQGSEA. V lost 4 bases and J 2 bases, leaving 12 bases between the germline ends. CDR3 loop: CSVGDWLTYNEQFF. The CDR3 DNA sequence: TGCAGCGTTGGGGACTGGCTCACCTACAATGAGCAGTTCTTC.

The V and J genes are TRBV7-9 and TRBJ1-3; D is undetermined. This CDR3 is built from 14 residues. Germline CDR1 is SEHNR and CDR2 is FQNEAQ (reference sequence). Trimming shortened V by 6 bases and J by 0 bases, and 9 bases separated the two germline ends. The DNA for the CDR3 is TGTGCCAGCAGTTCACTGGGCTCTGGAAACACCATATATTTT. It encodes CASSSLGSGNTIYF.

The chain couples TRBV5-1 to TRBJ2-4, with 8 nucleotides matching TRBD1. Germline CDR1 reads SGHRS; CDR2 reads YFSETQ. This CDR3 region has 15 residues. Trimming took 0 bases from V and 6 from J; bases not matched to a gene: 5. This CDR3 is CASSLAGGQGNIQYF. The CDR3 DNA follows: TGCGCCAGCAGCTTGGCCGGTGGACAGGGAAACATTCAGTACTTC.

This clonotype has only a few counts. This chain connects TRBV28 to TRBJ2-1, with TRBD2 as a possible D gene (6 bases). The germline V gene has CDR1 MDHEN and CDR2 SYDVKM. The length of the CDR3 is 13 residues. Trimming removed 9 bases from V and 9 bases from J, with 18 bases in between. The CDR3 spells CASLARDLGEQFF. The CDR3, as DNA: TGTGCCAGTCTAGCGCGGGATCTCGGTGAGCAGTTCTTC.

This rearrangement joins TRBV7-2 to TRBJ2-5, with 7 bases identical to TRBD2. CDR3 length equals 13 residues. J gave up 11 bases and V 2 bases, and 8 bases lay outside the gene matches. Germline CDR1 and CDR2: SGHTA and FQGNSA. The CDR3 coding sequence is TGTGCCAGCAGCTTAATGATGGCGGGAGAGCAGTACTTC. Translated, it gives CASSLMMAGEQYF.

This clonotype was detected only a few times. The chain combines TRBV6-5 with TRBJ1-1; 7 bases align to TRBD1. Per the germline V gene, CDR1 is MNHEY and CDR2 is SVGAGI. CDR3 size: 15 residues. Trimming at V came to 6 bases and at J to 5 bases, leaving 12 bases not matched to a gene. CDR3 sequence reads: CASSPRDSRWTEAFF. CDR3 coding DNA: TGTGCCAGCAGCCCGAGGGACAGTCGTTGGACTGAAGCTTTCTTT.

The gene calls are TRBV3-1 and TRBJ2-5, with TRBD2 identical over 8 bases. The V and J ends lost 2 bases and 2 bases, in that order; junction bases with no gene match: 4. The CDR3 length is 15 residues. Germline V lookup: CDR1 LGHDT, CDR2 YNNKEL (reference sequence). CDR3 loop: CASSQLAGKQETQYF. CDR3 bases: TGTGCCAGCAGCCAATTAGCGGGAAAACAAGAGACCCAGTACTTC.

The CDR3: CSVEVPLSTDTQYF. The CDR3 nucleotides are TGCAGCGTTGAAGTGCCCCTATCCACAGATACGCAGTATTTT. This sequence joins TRBV29-1 and TRBJ2-3; D is undetermined. The ends were cut back, 1 base at V and 2 bases at J, with 10 bases in the middle. Germline-derived CDR1 and CDR2 are SQVTM and ANQGSEA. The CDR3 extends over 14 amino acids.

The chain has TRBV6-5 and TRBJ1-1; 10 nucleotides align to TRBD1. V dropped 6 bases and J dropped 4; count of bases not matched to a gene: 5. This CDR3 has 14 amino acids. Germline V gene sequence: CDR1 MNHEY, CDR2 SVGAGI. For the CDR3, the DNA is TGTGCCAGCAGCTCGGGACAGGGGTTCACTGAAGCTTTCTTT. Translated, it gives CASSSGQGFTEAFF.

The chain is built from TRBV2 and TRBJ2-1; D is tentatively TRBD1 or TRBD2 (5 bases each). The CDR3 covers 13 residues. Trimming stripped 5 bases from V and 6 bases from J, with 11 bases between. Germline CDR1 is SNHLY and CDR2 is FYNNEI. The CDR3 nucleotides are TGTGCCAGCAGTATCCTGGGACCCAATGAGCAGTTCTTC. Its translation is CASSILGPNEQFF.